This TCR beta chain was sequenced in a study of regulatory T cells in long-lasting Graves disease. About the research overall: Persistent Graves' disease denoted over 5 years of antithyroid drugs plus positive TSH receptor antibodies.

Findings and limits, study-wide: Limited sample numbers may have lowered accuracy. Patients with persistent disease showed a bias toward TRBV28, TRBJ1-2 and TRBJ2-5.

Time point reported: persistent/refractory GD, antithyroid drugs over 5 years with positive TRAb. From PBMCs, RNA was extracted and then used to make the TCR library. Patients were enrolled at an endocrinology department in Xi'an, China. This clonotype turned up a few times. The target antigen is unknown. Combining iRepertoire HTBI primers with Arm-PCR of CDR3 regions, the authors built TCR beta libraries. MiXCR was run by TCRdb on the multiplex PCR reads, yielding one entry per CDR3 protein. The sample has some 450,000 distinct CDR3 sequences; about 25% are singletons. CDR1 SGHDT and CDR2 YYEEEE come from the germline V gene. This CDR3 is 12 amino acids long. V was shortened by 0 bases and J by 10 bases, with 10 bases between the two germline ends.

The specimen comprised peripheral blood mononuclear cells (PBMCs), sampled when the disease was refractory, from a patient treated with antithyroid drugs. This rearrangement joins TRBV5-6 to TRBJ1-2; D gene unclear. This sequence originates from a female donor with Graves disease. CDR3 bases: TGTGCCAGCAGCTTGGGACGTCGCGACTACACCTTC. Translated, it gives CASSLGRRDYTF.